This T cell receptor (beta chain) was sequenced during a study of cytomegalovirus exposure and HLA in healthy donors. Findings of the study overall: A cluster of highly shared sequence variants was likely a sequencing artifact. V segments that were indistinguishable, TRBV6-2 and TRBV6-3 among them, were omitted from analysis.

From germline, CDR1 is ENHRY and CDR2 SYGVKD. This CDR3 is 16 amino acids long. Trimming removed 0 bases at V and 5 bases at J, with 14 bases between. PCR was performed using 60 Vbeta and 13 Jbeta primers. Original methodology: Counted up in a later analysis, unique TCR beta chains came to about 80 million, with around 9.9 million shared. Produced via immunoSEQ multiplex PCR; TCRdb's table is partial and in-frame only. The DNA was the basis for D and trimming; V, J and clone size are from that table. The repertoire holds 140,000 to 150,000 clones, over 60% seen once, with about 1.8% in the top ten. Concerning this clone: The target antigen is unknown.

This clonotype originated in a woman in her 40s in good health and CMV-seronegative. The chain combines TRBV10-3 with TRBJ2-1; D might be TRBD1 (6 bases). The sequenced material came from PBMCs. For the CDR3, the DNA is TGTGCCATCAGTGAGTCGGCTCAGGGGCTCAACAATGAGCAGTTCTTC. Translated, it gives CAISESAQGLNNEQFF.